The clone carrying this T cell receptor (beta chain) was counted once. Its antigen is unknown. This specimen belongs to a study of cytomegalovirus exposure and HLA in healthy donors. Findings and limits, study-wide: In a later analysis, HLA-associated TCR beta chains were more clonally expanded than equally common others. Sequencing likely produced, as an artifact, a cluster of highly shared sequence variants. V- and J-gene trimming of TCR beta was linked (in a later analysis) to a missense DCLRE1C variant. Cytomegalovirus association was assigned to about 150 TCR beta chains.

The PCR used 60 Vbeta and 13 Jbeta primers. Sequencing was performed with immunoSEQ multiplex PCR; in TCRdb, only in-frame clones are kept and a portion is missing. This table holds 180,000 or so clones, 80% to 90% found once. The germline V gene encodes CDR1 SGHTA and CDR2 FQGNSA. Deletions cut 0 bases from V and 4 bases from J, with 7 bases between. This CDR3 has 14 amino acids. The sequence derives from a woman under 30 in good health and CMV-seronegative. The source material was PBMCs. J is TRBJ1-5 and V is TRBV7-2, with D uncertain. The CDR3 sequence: CASSLAPLNQPQHF. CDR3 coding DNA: TGTGCCAGCAGCTTAGCCCCCTTGAATCAGCCCCAGCATTTT.